This T cell receptor (beta chain) was sequenced in a study of blood T cell repertoires in COVID-19. Participants were placed into cohorts based on the clinical history they reported. Before being deemed recovered, Cohort 3 donors had two negative PCRs, clearance, or symptom resolution. In the original workflow: Amplified reference gene primers provided the basis for estimating nucleated cell counts. Only in-frame clones appear in the TCRdb table, and some are missing; sequencing was by immunoSEQ multiplex PCR. The V and J calls and the clone size are those of that table, but D and trimming were determined from the DNA. The repertoire includes under 450,000 clones, 80% to 85% of them detected once, and about 4.9% sits in the top ten. Germline lookup yields CDR1 SGHAT and CDR2 FQNNGV. V gave up 5 bases and J gave up 7 bases, with 17 bases separating them. The CDR3 loop spans 15 amino acids.

Sequencing was performed on PBMCs or T cells enriched from blood (not recorded which). The sequence was obtained from a woman between 50 and 59 years old who had recovered from COVID-19. This chain joins TRBV11-2 and TRBJ2-2, with D possibly matching TRBD2 (6 bases). The chain's CDR3 is CASSRDLWAGGELFF. CDR3 nucleotides: TGTGCCAGCAGCCGGGACTTATGGGCGGGCGGGGAGCTGTTTTTT. The full variable domain, completed using reference TRBV11-2 and TRBJ2-2, is EAGVAQSPRYKIIEKRQSVAFWCNPISGHATLYWYQQILGQGPKLLIQFQNNGVVDDSQLPKDRFSAERLKGVDSTLKIQPAKLEDSAVYLCASSRDLWAGGELFFGEGSRLTVL.